Listed below are T cell receptor beta chains from one sample, sequenced in a study of T cell responses to AZD1222 COVID-19 vaccine. Here immunoSEQ multiplex PCR was the method, and the copy in TCRdb shows in-frame clones only, minus some. The table shows about 150,000 clones, with 90% occurring only once. The sample consisted of peripheral blood, taken on day 0 of AZD1222 vaccination. The receptors were sampled from an adult in good health. CDR3s include the opening cysteine and the closing phenylalanine or tryptophan. Fields, in order: J gene, D gene, clone size, V gene, CDR3 DNA, CDR3 protein. A D gene is named only where the DNA matches it firmly. Size is omitted from some rows. Given values are once, few, many or a class for expanded clones.

TRBJ2-7 TRBD1 - TRBV6-5 TGTGCCAGCAGATCCACCGACAGGGGGTTTTACGAGCAGTACTTC CASRSTDRGFYEQYF
TRBJ2-3 - - TRBV20-1 TGCAGTGCACCCCTGACAGATACGCAGTATTTT CSAPLTDTQYF
TRBJ1-4 - - TRBV9 TGTGCCAGCAGCGTAGTCGGGGCTAGAGGGGAAAAACTGTTTTTT CASSVVGARGEKLFF
TRBJ2-1 - - TRBV29-1 TGCAGCGTGGGGGGGCCCGGCTCCTACAATGAGCAGTTCTTC CSVGGPGSYNEQFF
TRBJ1-5 - - TRBV7-9 TGTGCCAGCAGCTTAACGGATCAGCCCCAGCATTTT CASSLTDQPQHF
TRBJ2-5 TRBD2 - TRBV27 TGTGCCAGCAGACCCAGCGGGGAGAGGACCCAGTACTTC CASRPSGERTQYF
TRBJ2-7 - - TRBV5-1 TGCGCCAGCAGCGTCGGCCTAGCGCTCTACGAGCAGTACTTC CASSVGLALYEQYF
TRBJ2-5 TRBD2 - TRBV10-3 TGTGCCATCAGTGAATCCCTAGCGGGGCCAGAAGAGACCCAGTACTTC CAISESLAGPEETQYF
TRBJ2-3 - - TRBV30 TGTGCCTGGAAGCAACAGGGAAACACAGATACGCAGTATTTT CAWKQQGNTDTQYF
TRBJ2-1 - - TRBV3-1/TRBV3-2 TGTGCCAGCAGGTCAACAGGCCCAGGGGAGCAGTTCTTC CASRSTGPGEQFF
TRBJ2-7 - - TRBV28 TGTGCCAGCAGTCCGATGGGTGAGACGCTCTCCTACGAGCAGTACTTC CASSPMGETLSYEQYF
TRBJ1-6 TRBD1 - TRBV3-1/TRBV3-2 TGTGCCAGCAGCCAAGAGGGACAGGAGAGCTCCTATAATTCACCCCTCCACTTT CASSQEGQESSYNSPLHF
TRBJ1-1 - - TRBV6-2/TRBV6-3 TGTGCCAGCAGTTTGCTACGGACCACTGAAGCTTTCTTT CASSLLRTTEAFF
TRBJ2-3 TRBD2 - TRBV29-1 TGCAGCGTCCTAGGGACTAGCGGGGGAACCACAGATACGCAGTATTTT CSVLGTSGGTTDTQYF
TRBJ2-7 TRBD1 - TRBV28 TGTGCCAGCAGTGGGGGACAGGGGGCCCCCTACGAGCAGTACTTC CASSGGQGAPYEQYF
TRBJ2-3 - - TRBV3-1/TRBV3-2 TGTGCCAGCAGCCAAGATTGGGGTTATCTCATCACAGATACGCAGTATTTT CASSQDWGYLITDTQYF
TRBJ2-3 - once TRBV7-9 TGTGCCAGCAGCTTAGGCAGACAGGCAGGGACAGATACGCAGTATTTT CASSLGRQAGTDTQYF
TRBJ1-1 TRBD1 - TRBV7-9 TGTGCCAGCCACCGGACAGGGGGCTCAGCTTTCTTT CASHRTGGSAFF
TRBJ1-1 - - TRBV28 TGTGCCAGCCTTGTAGGAGCCTTGAACACTGAAGCTTTCTTT CASLVGALNTEAFF
TRBJ2-2 TRBD2 - TRBV7-3 TGTGCCAGCAGCTCCTCGGGAGGGTCTCTGATCTCGAACACCGGGGAGCTGTTTTTT CASSSSGGSLISNTGELFF
TRBJ2-1 TRBD2 - TRBV5-4 TGTGCCAGCAGCTTCACTAGCGGGGGATACAATGAGCAGTTCTTC CASSFTSGGYNEQFF
TRBJ1-1 - - TRBV7-8 TGTGCCACCAAGCAGGGGCAGGGCTCGGTGAACACTGAAGCTTTCTTT CATKQGQGSVNTEAFF
TRBJ1-2 - - TRBV10-3 TGTGCCATCAGTGAGTCCAGGGAAGACGGCTACACCTTC CAISESREDGYTF
TRBJ1-3 - - TRBV7-2 TGTGCCAGCAGCTTCTCGGCAGACTCTGGAAACACCATATATTTT CASSFSADSGNTIYF
TRBJ1-4 - - TRBV28 TGTGCCAGCAGTCCCCCCCGGGGGGCCGGTGAAAAACTGTTTTTT CASSPPRGAGEKLFF
TRBJ2-1 - - TRBV5-1 TGCGCCAGCAGCTTTAGCGGAGGGGGATACAATGAGCAGTTCTTC CASSFSGGGYNEQFF
TRBJ1-4 TRBD1 - TRBV9 TGTGCCAGCAGCCCAAAGTGGGGACAGAATAATGAAAAACTGTTTTTT CASSPKWGQNNEKLFF
TRBJ1-1 TRBD1 - TRBV4-1 TGCGCCAGCAGCCCTCGGACAGGCGCCGGCCCTGAAGCTTTCTTT CASSPRTGAGPEAFF
TRBJ1-1 - - TRBV12-3/TRBV12-4 TGTGCCAGCAGTTTATCGCCTGAAGCTTTCTTT CASSLSPEAFF
TRBJ2-5 - - TRBV6-5 TGTGCCAGCAGGCATCAAGAGACCCAGTACTTC CASRHQETQYF
TRBJ1-4 - - TRBV7-2 TGTGCCAGCAGGGACCCATCGGAAAAACTGTTTTTT CASRDPSEKLFF
TRBJ1-1 - - TRBV11-3 TGTGCCAGCAGCTTAGGAGGTGGCCGTGCGGCTTTCTTT CASSLGGGRAAFF
TRBJ2-2 - - TRBV25-1 TGTGCCAGCAGTGAGGACCAGGGACCGATCACCGGGGAGCTGTTTTTT CASSEDQGPITGELFF
TRBJ1-1 - - TRBV27 TGTGCCAGCAGATATTCCATAGGGCAGGGAACGGCTTTCTTT CASRYSIGQGTAFF
TRBJ1-5 TRBD1 - TRBV13 TGTGCCAGCAGCTTAAGGGGGCATGGTCAGCCCCAGCATTTT CASSLRGHGQPQHF
TRBJ1-1 - - TRBV5-1 TGCGCCAGCAGCTTGCTGCCTTGGGGGGGCGGGGAAGCTTTCTTT CASSLLPWGGGEAFF